This T cell receptor (beta chain) is from a study of blood T cell repertoires in COVID-19. Overall study: Sources were T cells, B-cell-depleted T cells, or PBMCs; the material itself was cDNA or gDNA.

Germline CDR1 SGDLS, CDR2 YYNGEE. V lost 6 bases to trimming and J lost 1 base, with 7 bases between them. This CDR3 has 13 amino acids. Study processing details: Researchers report that nucleated cell counts were estimated from reference gene primer amplification. This table comes from immunoSEQ multiplex PCR, and its TCRdb copy is limited to in-frame clones, with some not included. That table is the source of V, J and clone size, and D and trimming were worked out from the DNA. The sample carries roughly 170,000 clones, approximately 82% recorded once. Participants came from about 23 US areas, aged about 18 to 90 years.

The receptor's source is a woman aged 45-59 years who had recovered from COVID-19. The chain joins TRBV9 to TRBJ2-2, with D possibly TRBD2 on 5 matching bases. Sequencing input: PBMCs or T cells enriched from blood (not recorded which). The CDR3 sequence: CASKEGNTGELFF. In DNA form, the CDR3 reads TGTGCCAGCAAAGAGGGGAACACCGGGGAGCTGTTTTTT.